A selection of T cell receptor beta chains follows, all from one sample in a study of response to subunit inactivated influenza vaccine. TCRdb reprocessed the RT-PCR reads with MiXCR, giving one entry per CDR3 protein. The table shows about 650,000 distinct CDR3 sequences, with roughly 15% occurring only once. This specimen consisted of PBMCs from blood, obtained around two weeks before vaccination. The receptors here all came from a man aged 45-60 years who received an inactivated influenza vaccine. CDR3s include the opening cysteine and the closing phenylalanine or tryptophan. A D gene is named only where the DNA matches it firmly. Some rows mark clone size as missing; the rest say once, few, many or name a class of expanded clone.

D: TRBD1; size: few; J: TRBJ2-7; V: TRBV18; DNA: TGTGCCAGCTCACCATCGGGACAGACCTACGAGCAGTACTTC; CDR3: CASSPSGQTYEQYF
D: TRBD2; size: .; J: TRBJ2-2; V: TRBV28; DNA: TGTGCCAGCAGTCTACTTAGCGGGGCCGCGAACACCGGGGAGCTGTTTTTT; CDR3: CASSLLSGAANTGELFF
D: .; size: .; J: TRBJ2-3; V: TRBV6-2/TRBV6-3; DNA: TGTGCCAGCAGTTATCGACGCTCTGGCGGATGGACGAATCCCACAGATACGCAGTATTTT; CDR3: CASSYRRSGGWTNPTDTQYF
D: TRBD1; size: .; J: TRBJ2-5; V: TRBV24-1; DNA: TGTGCCACCAGTGACGGGGGGACAGGGGTTCTGGAGACCCAGTACTTC; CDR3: CATSDGGTGVLETQYF
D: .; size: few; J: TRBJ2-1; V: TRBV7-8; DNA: TGTGCCAGCAGCTTGACGGACACGCTCGCTGGCTATGAGCAGTTCTTC; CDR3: CASSLTDTLAGYEQFF
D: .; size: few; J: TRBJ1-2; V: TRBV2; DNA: TGTGCCAGCAGTGAAAATTGGCAGGGGTACGATGGCTACACCTTC; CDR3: CASSENWQGYDGYTF
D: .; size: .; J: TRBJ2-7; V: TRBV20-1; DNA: TGCAGTGCGCCCTGGCGTCATAGAAGACAGCCCACCTACGAGCAGTACTTC; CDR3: CSAPWRHRRQPTYEQYF
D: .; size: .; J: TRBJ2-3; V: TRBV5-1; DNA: TGCGCCAGCAGCTTGGCCTCCCGGGGGAGCACAGATACGCAGTATTTT; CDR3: CASSLASRGSTDTQYF
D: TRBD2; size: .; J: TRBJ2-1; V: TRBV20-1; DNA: TGCAGTGCTAATACCGGGACTAGCGGTTCCTACAATGAGCAGTTCTTC; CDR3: CSANTGTSGSYNEQFF
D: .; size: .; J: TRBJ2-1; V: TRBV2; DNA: TGTGCCAGCAGTGATCAGAATTACAATGAGCAGTTCTTC; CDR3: CASSDQNYNEQFF
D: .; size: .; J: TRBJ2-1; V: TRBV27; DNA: TGTGCCAGCAGTTTCAAAGGCGGGATCCTCTACAATGAGCAGTTCTTC; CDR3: CASSFKGGILYNEQFF
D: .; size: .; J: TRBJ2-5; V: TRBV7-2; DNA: TGTGCCAGCAGCCTTTCTGGACTTGCGAAAGAGACCCAGTACTTC; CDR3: CASSLSGLAKETQYF
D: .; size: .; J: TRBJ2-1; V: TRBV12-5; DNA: TGTGCTAGTGGTTTGGTACAGGGTGGGTACAATGAGCAGTTCTTC; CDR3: CASGLVQGGYNEQFF
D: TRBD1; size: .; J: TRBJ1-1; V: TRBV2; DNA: TGTGCCAGCAGGGACAGGGGGCGTCAAACTGAAGCTTTCTTT; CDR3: CASRDRGRQTEAFF
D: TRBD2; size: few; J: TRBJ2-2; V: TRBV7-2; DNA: TGTGCCAGCAGCCTGAGCCGACTAGCGGGAGACGGGGAGCTGTTTTTT; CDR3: CASSLSRLAGDGELFF
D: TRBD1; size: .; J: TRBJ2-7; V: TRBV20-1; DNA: TGCAGTGTCAACAGGGGGAGTACCTACGAGCAGTACTTC; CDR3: CSVNRGSTYEQYF
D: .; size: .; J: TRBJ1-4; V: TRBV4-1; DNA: TGCGCCAGCAGCCAAGATCTCGGGGTTAATATACTGTTTTTT; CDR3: CASSQDLGVNILFF
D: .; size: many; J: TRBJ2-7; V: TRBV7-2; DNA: TGTGCCAGCAGCTTAGACAGACAGTACTACGAGCAGTACTTC; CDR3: CASSLDRQYYEQYF
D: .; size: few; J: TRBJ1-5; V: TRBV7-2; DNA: TGTGCCAGCAGCTTACAGGCAGGGCATAGCAATCAGCCCCAGCATTTT; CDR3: CASSLQAGHSNQPQHF
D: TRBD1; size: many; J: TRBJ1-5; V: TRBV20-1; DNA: TGCAGTGCTAGTTTGGGACAGGGAGGTAATCAGCCCCAGCATTTT; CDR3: CSASLGQGGNQPQHF
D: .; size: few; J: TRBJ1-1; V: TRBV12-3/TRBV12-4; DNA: TGTGCCAGCAGTTTAACCAGGCGCACTGAAGCTTTCTTT; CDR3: CASSLTRRTEAFF
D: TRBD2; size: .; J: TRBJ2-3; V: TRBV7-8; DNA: TGTGCCAGCACCAGGACTAGCGGTTCCACAGATACGCAGTATTTT; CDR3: CASTRTSGSTDTQYF
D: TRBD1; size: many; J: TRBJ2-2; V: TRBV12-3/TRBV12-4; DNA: TGTGCCAGCAGCCCCGGGACAGGGGTTCTCGGGGAGCTGTTTTTT; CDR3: CASSPGTGVLGELFF
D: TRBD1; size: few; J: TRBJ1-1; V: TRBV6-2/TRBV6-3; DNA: TGTGCCAGCAGAGGGACAGGGGGCAGAAACACTGAAGCTTTCTTT; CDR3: CASRGTGGRNTEAFF
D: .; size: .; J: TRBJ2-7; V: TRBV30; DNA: TGTGCCTGGACCTCTAATTCCTACGAGCAGTACTTC; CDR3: CAWTSNSYEQYF
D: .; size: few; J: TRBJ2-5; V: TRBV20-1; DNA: TGCAGTGCTAGAGGGACCAGACTGTACCAAGAGACCCAGTACTTC; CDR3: CSARGTRLYQETQYF
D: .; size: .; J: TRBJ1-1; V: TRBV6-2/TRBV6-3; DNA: TGTGCCAGCAGGAACAGGGTGCGCACTGAAGCTTTCTTT; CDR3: CASRNRVRTEAFF
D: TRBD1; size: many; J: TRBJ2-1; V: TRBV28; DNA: TGTGCCAGCAGTTTAGGACAGGCAAACTACAATGAGCAGTTCTTC; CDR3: CASSLGQANYNEQFF
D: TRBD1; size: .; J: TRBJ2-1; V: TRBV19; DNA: TGTGCCAGTAGTATAGACGGACAGGGGTCCTACAATGAGCAGTTCTTC; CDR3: CASSIDGQGSYNEQFF
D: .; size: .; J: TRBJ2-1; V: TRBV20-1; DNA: TGCAGTGCGGCGCCCAGGCCCTACAATGAGCAGTTCTTC; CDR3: CSAAPRPYNEQFF
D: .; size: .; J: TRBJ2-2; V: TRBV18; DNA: TGTGCCAGCTCACCACTAGAGGCTACCGGGGAGCTGTTTTTT; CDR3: CASSPLEATGELFF
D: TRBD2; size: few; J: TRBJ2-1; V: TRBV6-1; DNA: TGTGCCAGCAGCGTACTAGCGGAGAGCTACAATGAGCAGTTCTTC; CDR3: CASSVLAESYNEQFF
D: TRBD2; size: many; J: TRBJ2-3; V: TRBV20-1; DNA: TGCAGTGCAAAGCGGGAAACAGATACGCAGTATTTT; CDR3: CSAKRETDTQYF
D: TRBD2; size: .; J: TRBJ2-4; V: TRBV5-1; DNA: TGCGCCAGCAGCTTGCCCTCTCGGGAGGGTTCGGCCAAAAACATTCAGTACTTC; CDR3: CASSLPSREGSAKNIQYF
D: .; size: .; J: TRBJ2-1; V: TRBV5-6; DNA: TGTGCCAGCAGCCTCTATCGTGCCTCCTACAATGAGCAGTTCTTC; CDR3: CASSLYRASYNEQFF
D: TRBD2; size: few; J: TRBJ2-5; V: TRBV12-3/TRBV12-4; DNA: TGTGCCAGCAGTCCACGGACTAGCGACGAGACCCAGTACTTC; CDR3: CASSPRTSDETQYF
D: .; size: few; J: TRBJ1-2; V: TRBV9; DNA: TGTGCCAGCAGCGTAGGGATAAGGGGGGACTATGGCTACACCTTC; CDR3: CASSVGIRGDYGYTF
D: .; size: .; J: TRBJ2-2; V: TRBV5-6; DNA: TGTGCCAGCAGTTCGACATTAATAGGGGGGGCGAACACCGGGGAGCTGTTTTTT; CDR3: CASSSTLIGGANTGELFF
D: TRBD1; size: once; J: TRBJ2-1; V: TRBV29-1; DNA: TGCAGCGCGGGACAGATCAATGAGCAGTTCTTC; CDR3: CSAGQINEQFF
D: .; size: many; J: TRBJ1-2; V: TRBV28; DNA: TGTGCCAGCACTCTTCATCAGACTGTATATGGCTACACCTTC; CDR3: CASTLHQTVYGYTF